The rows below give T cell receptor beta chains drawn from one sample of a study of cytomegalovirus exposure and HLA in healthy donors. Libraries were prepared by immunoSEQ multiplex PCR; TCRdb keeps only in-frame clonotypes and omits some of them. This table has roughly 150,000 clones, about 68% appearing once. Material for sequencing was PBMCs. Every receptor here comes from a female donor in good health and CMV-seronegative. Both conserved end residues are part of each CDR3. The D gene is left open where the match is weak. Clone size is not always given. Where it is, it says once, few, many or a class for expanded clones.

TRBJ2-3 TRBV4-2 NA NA TGTGCCAGCAGCCAAGATAGGTCAGGGAAAGATACGCAGTATTTT CASSQDRSGKDTQYF
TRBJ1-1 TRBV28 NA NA TGTGCCAGCAGTTTAGAGGTGAACACTGAAGCTTTCTTT CASSLEVNTEAFF
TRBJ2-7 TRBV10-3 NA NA TGTGCCATCAGTGAGTCGCCTCAGGGAAGGGACGAGCAGTACTTC CAISESPQGRDEQYF
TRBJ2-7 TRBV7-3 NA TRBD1 TGTGCCAGCAGCTTAACGGGGACAGGGGGCTACGAGCAGTACTTC CASSLTGTGGYEQYF
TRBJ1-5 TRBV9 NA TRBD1 TGTGCCAGCAGCGTCGGGACAGCACGGATGCCCCAGCATTTT CASSVGTARMPQHF
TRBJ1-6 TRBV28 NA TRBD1 TGTGCCAGCAGTTTCCCGGGACAGACCTATAATTCACCCCTCCACTTT CASSFPGQTYNSPLHF
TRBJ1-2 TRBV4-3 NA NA TGCGCCAGCAGCCATCCAGGATCCCTCTCGAAGGGCTACACCTTC CASSHPGSLSKGYTF
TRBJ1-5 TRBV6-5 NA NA TGTGCCAGCAGGCGCACGAGGGAAAGCAATCAGCCCCAGCATTTT CASRRTRESNQPQHF
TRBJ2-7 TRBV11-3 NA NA TGTGCCAGCAGCTCGGGGTCTATCGGGGAGCAGTACTTC CASSSGSIGEQYF
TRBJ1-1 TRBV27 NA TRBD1 TGTGCCAGCCAAGACGATAGGACAGGAGGAAACACTGAAGCTTTCTTT CASQDDRTGGNTEAFF
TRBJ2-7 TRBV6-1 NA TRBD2 TGTGCCAGCATCGAACTAGCGGCCCTCTCCTACGAGCAGTACTTC CASIELAALSYEQYF
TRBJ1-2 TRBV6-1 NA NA TGTGCCAGCAGTGAAGCGCGGGGGGCCAAAGGCTACACCTTC CASSEARGAKGYTF
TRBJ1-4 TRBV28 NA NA TGTGCCAGCCAGGGCTCTAAAAATGAAAAACTGTTTTTT CASQGSKNEKLFF
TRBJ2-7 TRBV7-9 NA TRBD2 TGTGCCAGCAGCTCTAGCGGGGGTTCACCGAGCTCCTACGAGCAGTACTTC CASSSSGGSPSSYEQYF
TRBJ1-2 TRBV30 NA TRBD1 TGTGCCTGGGCCCGAGGGGGCGGACCCTATGGCTACACCTTC CAWARGGGPYGYTF
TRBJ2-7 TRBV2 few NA TGTGCCAGCATATCTGGAGGGGGCGGAGGTAGTAGGAACGAGCAGTACTTC CASISGGGGGSRNEQYF
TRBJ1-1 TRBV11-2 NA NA TGTGCCAGCAGCCCGCTGACAGGGAACACTGAAGCTTTCTTT CASSPLTGNTEAFF
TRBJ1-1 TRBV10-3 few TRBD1 TGTGCCATCAGTGGACCGGGACAGGGGGCCCTGAACACTGAAGCTTTCTTT CAISGPGQGALNTEAFF
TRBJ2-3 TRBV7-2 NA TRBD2 TGTGCCAGCAGCTTATTGAGACTAGCAATGGAGGCGCAGTATTTT CASSLLRLAMEAQYF
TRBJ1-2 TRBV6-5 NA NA TGTGCCAGCAGGGTTACAGGGAACCTTAACTATGGCTACACCTTC CASRVTGNLNYGYTF
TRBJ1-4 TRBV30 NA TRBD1 TGTGCCTGGAGCCTTTGGGACAGCCTTAATGAAAAACTGTTTTTT CAWSLWDSLNEKLFF
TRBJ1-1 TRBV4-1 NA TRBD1 TGCGCCAGCAGCCCCGGGACAGGGAGGGGAGCAAGGCAAGCTTTCTTT CASSPGTGRGARQAFF
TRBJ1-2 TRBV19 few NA TGTGCCAGTCGAGACAGAAAGGTGACTAACTATGGCTACACCTTC CASRDRKVTNYGYTF
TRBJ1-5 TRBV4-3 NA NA TGCGCCAGCAGCCAAGATCGGGGAGCCGGCCGGCCCCAGCATTTT CASSQDRGAGRPQHF
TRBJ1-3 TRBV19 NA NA TGTGCCAGCTCCCGGCGGAACTCTGGAAACACCATATATTTT CASSRRNSGNTIYF
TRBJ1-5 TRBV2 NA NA TGTGCCAGCAGTGCCCAGGGTGGCAATCAGCCCCAGCATTTT CASSAQGGNQPQHF
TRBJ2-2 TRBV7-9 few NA TGTGCCAGCAGCCTCAGGGATTCTAACACCGGGGAGCTGTTTTTT CASSLRDSNTGELFF
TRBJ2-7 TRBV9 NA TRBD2 TGTGCCAGCAGCATCTCGACTAGCCATGGGTACGAGCAGTACTTC CASSISTSHGYEQYF
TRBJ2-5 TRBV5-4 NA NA TGTGCCAGCAGCGCCGGGAAGCAAGAGACCCAGTACTTC CASSAGKQETQYF
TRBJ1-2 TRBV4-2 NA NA TGTGCCAGCAGCCAAGAGGGGGGGAACTATGGCTACACCTTC CASSQEGGNYGYTF
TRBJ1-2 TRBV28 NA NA TGTGCCAGCGCGGACTATGGCTACACCTTC CASADYGYTF
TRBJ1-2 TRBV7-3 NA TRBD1 TGTGCCAGCAGCTTCACAGGGGGCCTGGGCTACACCTTC CASSFTGGLGYTF